This TCR beta chain was found in a study of blood T cell repertoires in COVID-19. Study context: Whether acute or convalescent, the COVID-19 samples came from the United States, Italy and Spain. From T cells, B-cell-depleted T cells, or PBMCs came the material, which was cDNA or gDNA.

The CDR3 contains 13 residues. The V gene lost 2 bases and the J gene lost 7 bases, with 11 bases spanning the gap. Germline V gene sequence: CDR1 ENHRY, CDR2 SYGVKD. Authors' methods: Amplification with reference gene primers provided the estimates of nucleated cell counts. Assay used: immunoSEQ multiplex PCR; TCRdb lists only in-frame clones, some missing. From that table come the V and J calls and clone size; the DNA was used to work out D and trimming. This sample has about 100,000 clones, with roughly nine tenths found just once. The sequenced sample was peripheral blood. The clonotype originates from a human donor in a cohort sampled during active COVID-19. The chain combines TRBV10-3 with TRBJ1-2; D unresolved. The DNA of the CDR3 is TGTGCCATCAGTGAGGGAGGTATCGCTGGCTACACCTTC. It encodes CAISEGGIAGYTF.